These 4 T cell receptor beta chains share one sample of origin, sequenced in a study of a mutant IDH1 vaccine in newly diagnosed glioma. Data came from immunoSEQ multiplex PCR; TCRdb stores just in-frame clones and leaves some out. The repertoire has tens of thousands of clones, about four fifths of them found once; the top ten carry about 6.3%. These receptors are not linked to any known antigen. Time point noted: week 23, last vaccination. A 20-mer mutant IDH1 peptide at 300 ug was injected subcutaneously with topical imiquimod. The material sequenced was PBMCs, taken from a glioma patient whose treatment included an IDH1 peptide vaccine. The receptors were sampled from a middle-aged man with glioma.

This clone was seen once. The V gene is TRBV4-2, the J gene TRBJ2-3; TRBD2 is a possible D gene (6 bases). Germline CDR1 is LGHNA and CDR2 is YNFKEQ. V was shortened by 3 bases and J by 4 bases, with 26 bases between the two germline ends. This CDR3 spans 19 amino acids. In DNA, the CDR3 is TGTGCCAGCAGCCAGACCGACCGAGCGGGCCTCGGAGGCGCAGATACGCAGTATTTT. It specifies CASSQTDRAGLGGADTQYF.

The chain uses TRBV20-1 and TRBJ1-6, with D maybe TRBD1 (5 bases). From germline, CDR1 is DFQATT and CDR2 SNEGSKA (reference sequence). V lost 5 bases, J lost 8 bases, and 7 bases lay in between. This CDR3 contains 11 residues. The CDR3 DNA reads TGCAGTGCTGGGACGTATTCACCCCTCCACTTT. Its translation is CSAGTYSPLHF.

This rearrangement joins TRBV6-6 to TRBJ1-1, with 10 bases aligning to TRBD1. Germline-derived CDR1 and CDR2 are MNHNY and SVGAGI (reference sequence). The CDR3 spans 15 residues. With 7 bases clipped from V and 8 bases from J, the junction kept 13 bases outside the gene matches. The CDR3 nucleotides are TGTGCCAGCACCACTCGGGGGGGGACAGGGGAAGAAGCTTTCTTT. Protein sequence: CASTTRGGTGEEAFF.

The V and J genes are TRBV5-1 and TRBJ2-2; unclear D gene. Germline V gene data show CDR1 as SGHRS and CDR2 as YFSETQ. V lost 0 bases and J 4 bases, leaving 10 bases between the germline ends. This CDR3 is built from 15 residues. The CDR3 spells CASSLGALGTGELFF. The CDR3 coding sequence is TGCGCCAGCAGCTTGGGCGCTTTGGGCACCGGGGAGCTGTTTTTT.